The 10 T cell receptor beta chains below were found in one sample sequenced in a study of CD8+CD57+ T cells in acquired aplastic anemia. Patients chosen for sequencing had shown CD8+CD57+ cell expansion by flow cytometry. According to the study, genomic DNA was the template for TCR beta VDJ and CDR3 profiling. One entry per CDR3 protein results from TCRdb running MiXCR on the reads. The sample carries roughly 150,000 distinct CDR3 sequences, around 48% recorded once. Material for sequencing was sorted CD4+, CD8+, or CD8+CD57+ T cells (not recorded which) from PBMCs. These receptors were collected from a human donor with aplastic anemia.

The CDR3 DNA reads as TGCGCCAGCAGCCAAGGGGCCGGGTATGAGCAGTTCTTC. Translated: CASSQGAGYEQFF. The J gene is TRBJ2-1, the V gene TRBV4-3; the D is unclear. CDR3 length equals 13 residues. Germline CDR1 is LGHNA and CDR2 is YSLEER. Trimming removed 1 base at V and 8 bases at J, with 9 bases between.

This clonotype has only a few counts. This sequence joins TRBV20-1 and TRBJ1-1; 11 bases match TRBD1. Trimming cost V 3 bases and J 7 bases; bases outside gene matches: 4. The V gene's germline CDR1 is DFQATT and CDR2 SNEGSKA (reference sequence). The CDR3 totals 13 residues. The DNA for the CDR3 is TGCAGTGCTAGCAGGACAGGGGGCAATGAAGCTTTCTTT. It yields the protein CSASRTGGNEAFF.

This clonotype was found a few times. This sequence joins TRBV15 and TRBJ2-1, with D possibly TRBD1 on 5 matching bases. CDR3 length: 14 residues. V gave up 3 bases and J gave up 5 bases, with 11 bases separating them. The germline V gene encodes CDR1 LNHNV and CDR2 YYDKDF (reference sequence). In DNA, the CDR3 is TGTGCCACCAGCAGTGCAACAGGCAACAATGAGCAGTTCTTC. Its protein product is CATSSATGNNEQFF.

This clonotype was counted only a few times. A much larger clone is a single base away; this may be a read error. The V call is TRBV20-1, the J call TRBJ2-1; D possibly uses TRBD1 or TRBD2 (6 bases each). CDR1 is DFQATT, CDR2 SNEGSKA, per germline (reference sequence). This CDR3 has 16 amino acids. The CDR3 nucleotides read TGCAGTGCCCCCGGGGGCGGTCCTAATGCGTACAATGATCAGTTCTTC. It yields the protein CSAPGGGPNAYNDQFF.

The V and J genes are TRBV15 and TRBJ2-3; 10 bases line up with TRBD2. CDR1 and CDR2 from the germline V gene are LNHNV and YYDKDF (reference sequence). J lost 5 bases, V lost 8 bases, and 7 bases had no gene match. This CDR3 has 14 residues. As DNA, the CDR3 is TGTGCCACCCGCCTAGCGGGGGTTATAGATACGCAGTATTTT. As protein: CATRLAGVIDTQYF. The complete variable domain, with remaining parts taken from reference TRBV15 and TRBJ2-3, reads DAMVIQNPRYQVTQFGKPVTLSCSQTLNHNVMYWYQQKSSQAPKLLFHYYDKDFNNEADTPDNFQSRRPNTSFCFLDIRSPGLGDTAMYLCATRLAGVIDTQYFGPGTRLTVL.

Of note for this clonotype: A single base separates this from a much larger clone, so it may be a read error. The chain couples TRBV20-1 to TRBJ2-1; 12 nucleotides line up with TRBD2. CDR3 length: 15 residues. Germline V lookup: CDR1 DFQATT, CDR2 SNEGSKA (reference sequence). J lost 6 bases, V lost 5 bases, and 8 bases had no gene match. The CDR3 nucleotides read TGCAGTGCTCCCGGTGGACTAGCGGGAAGCAATGAGCAGTTCTTC. This encodes CSAPGGLAGSNEQFF.

This chain connects TRBV10-3 to TRBJ1-1; the D gene is possibly TRBD1 (5 bases). V gave up 2 bases and J gave up 1 base, with 14 bases separating them. Germline CDR1 is ENHRY and CDR2 is SYGVKD. The CDR3 runs 16 residues. CDR3 DNA: TGTGCCATCAGTGAGGGGCGGGAGGGGAGGAACACTGAAGCTTTCTTT. It translates to CAISEGREGRNTEAFF.

The CDR3 coding sequence is TGTGCCAGCAGCCGGTCGGGTAGCGGTGCCGGGGAGCTGTTTTTT. Translating it yields CASSRSGSGAGELFF. The chain couples TRBV4-2 to TRBJ2-2; D is perhaps TRBD2 (6 bases). Germline V gene lookup returns CDR1 LGHNA and CDR2 YNFKEQ. V was pared by 4 bases and J by 6 bases, with 15 bases between. The CDR3 consists of 15 residues.

This clonotype was seen more than once but under ten times. This chain uses TRBV25-1 with TRBJ1-1; 10 positions agree with TRBD1. CDR3 length: 14 residues. Germline trimming cut 6 bases from V and 6 bases from J; bases unmatched to any gene: 7. Per the germline V gene, CDR1 is MGHDK and CDR2 is SYGVNS. The CDR3 here is CASRRTGGKAEAFF. The DNA for the CDR3 is TGTGCCAGCAGGAGGACAGGGGGAAAGGCTGAAGCTTTCTTT.

Concerning this clonotype itself: A much larger clonotype is one base distant, so this may be a read error. This chain joins TRBV30 and TRBJ2-7; D possibly corresponds to TRBD2 (6 bases). This CDR3 is 14 amino acids long. Per the germline V gene, CDR1 is GTSNPN and CDR2 is SVGIG (reference sequence). V was pared by 2 bases and J by 5 bases, with 16 bases between. CDR3 nucleotide sequence: TGTGCCTGGAGTAGGGCTAACGGGAGCCACGAGCAGTACTTC. As protein: CAWSRANGSHEQYF.